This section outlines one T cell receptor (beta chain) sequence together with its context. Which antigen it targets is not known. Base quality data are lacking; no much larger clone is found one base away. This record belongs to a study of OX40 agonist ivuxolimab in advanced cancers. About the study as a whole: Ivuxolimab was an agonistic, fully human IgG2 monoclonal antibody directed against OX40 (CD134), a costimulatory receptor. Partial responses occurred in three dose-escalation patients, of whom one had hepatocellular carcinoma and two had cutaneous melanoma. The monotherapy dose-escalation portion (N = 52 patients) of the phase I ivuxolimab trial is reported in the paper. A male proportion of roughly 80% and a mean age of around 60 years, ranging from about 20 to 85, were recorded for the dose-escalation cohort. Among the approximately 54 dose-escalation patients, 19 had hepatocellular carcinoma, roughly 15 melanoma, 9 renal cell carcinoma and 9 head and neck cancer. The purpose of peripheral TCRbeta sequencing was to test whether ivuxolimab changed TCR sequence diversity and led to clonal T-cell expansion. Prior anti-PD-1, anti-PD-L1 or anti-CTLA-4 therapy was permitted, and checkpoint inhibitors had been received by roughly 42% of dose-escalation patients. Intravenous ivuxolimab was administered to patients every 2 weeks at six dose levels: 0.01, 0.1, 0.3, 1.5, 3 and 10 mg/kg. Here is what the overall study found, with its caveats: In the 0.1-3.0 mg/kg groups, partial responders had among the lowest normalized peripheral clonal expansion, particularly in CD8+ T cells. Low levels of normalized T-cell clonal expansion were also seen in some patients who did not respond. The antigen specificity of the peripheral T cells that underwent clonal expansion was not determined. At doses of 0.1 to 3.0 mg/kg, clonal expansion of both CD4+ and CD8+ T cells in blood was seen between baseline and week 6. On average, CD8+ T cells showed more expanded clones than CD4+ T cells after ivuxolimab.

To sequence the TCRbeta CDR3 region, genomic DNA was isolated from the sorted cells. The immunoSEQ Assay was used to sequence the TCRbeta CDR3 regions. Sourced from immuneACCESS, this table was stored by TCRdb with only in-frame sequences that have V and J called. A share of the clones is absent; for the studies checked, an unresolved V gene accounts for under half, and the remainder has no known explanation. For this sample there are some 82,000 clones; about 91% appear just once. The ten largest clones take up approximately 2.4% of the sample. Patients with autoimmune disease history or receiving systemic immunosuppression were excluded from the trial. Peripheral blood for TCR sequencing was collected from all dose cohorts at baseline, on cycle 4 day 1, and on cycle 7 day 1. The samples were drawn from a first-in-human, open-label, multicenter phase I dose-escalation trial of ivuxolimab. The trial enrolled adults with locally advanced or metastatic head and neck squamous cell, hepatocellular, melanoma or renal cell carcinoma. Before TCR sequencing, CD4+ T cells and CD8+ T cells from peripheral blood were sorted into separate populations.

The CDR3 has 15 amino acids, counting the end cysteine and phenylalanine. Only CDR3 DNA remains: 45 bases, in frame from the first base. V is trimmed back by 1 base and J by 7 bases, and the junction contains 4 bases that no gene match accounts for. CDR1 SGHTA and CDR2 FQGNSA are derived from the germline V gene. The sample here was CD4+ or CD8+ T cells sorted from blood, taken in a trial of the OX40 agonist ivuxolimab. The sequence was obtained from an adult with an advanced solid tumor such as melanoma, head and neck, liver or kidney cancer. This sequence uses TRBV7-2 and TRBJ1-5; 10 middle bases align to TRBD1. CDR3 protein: CASSLGGQGNQPQHF. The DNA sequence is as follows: TGTGCCAGCAGCTTAGGGGGACAGGGGAACCAGCCCCAGCATTTT.